This T cell receptor (beta chain) was documented in a study of T-cell memory formation after mild COVID-19. This clonotype occurred a few times. TCRdb passed the 5' RACE reads through MiXCR, listing each CDR3 protein once. The repertoire holds about 390,000 distinct CDR3 sequences, with approximately 21% as singletons. The clonotype was recovered from an adult woman who had mild COVID-19 (a few samples of this study predate the infection). Cell type and time point are not known. Specimen: PBMCs or a T cell subset sorted from them (not recorded which).

CDR3 nucleotide sequence: TGCGCCAGCAGTCAATCATACTCCACCTCTGGAAACACCATATATTTT. Translation gives CASSQSYSTSGNTIYF. The chain recombines TRBV23-1 with TRBJ1-3; D is ambiguous. TRBV23-1 is assigned to the ORF class and has an uncertain function. V was pared by 0 bases and J by 0 bases, with 9 bases between. The CDR3 consists of 16 residues.